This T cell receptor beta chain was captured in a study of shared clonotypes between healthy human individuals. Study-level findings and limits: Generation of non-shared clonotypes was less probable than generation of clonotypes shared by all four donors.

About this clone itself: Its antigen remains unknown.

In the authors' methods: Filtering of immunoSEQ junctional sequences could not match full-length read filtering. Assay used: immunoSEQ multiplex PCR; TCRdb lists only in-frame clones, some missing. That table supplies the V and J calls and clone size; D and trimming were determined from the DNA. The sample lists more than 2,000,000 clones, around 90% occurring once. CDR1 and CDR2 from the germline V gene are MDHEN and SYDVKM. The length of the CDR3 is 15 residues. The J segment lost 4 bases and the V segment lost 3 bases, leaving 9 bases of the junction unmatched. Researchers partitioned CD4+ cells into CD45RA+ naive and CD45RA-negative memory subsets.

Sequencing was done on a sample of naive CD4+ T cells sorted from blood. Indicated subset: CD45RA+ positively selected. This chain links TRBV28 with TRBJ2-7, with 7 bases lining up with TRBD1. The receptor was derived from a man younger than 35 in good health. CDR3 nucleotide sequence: TGTGCCAGCAGTTTCCTAGGACAGGAGGAGTACGAGCAGTACTTC. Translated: CASSFLGQEEYEQYF.